This TCR beta chain was recorded in a study of cytomegalovirus exposure and HLA in healthy donors. Broader study findings: A further, later analysis showed that HLA-associated TCR beta chains (compared with equally common others) were more clonally expanded. Across donors, presence/absence analyses took sequencing depth to be roughly uniform. The classifier reportedly diagnosed cytomegalovirus status with high specificity and sensitivity. Testing in vitro showed a few CMV-associated chains specific for CMV antigens.

CDR3 length: 17 amino acids. CDR1 is SGHTA and CDR2 is FQGNSA in the germline V gene. This clone has more than one count but fewer than ten. The antigen remains undetermined. The PCR made use of 60 Vbeta and 13 Jbeta primers. Assay used: immunoSEQ multiplex PCR; TCRdb lists only in-frame clones, some missing. The table shows 150,000 to 200,000 clones, with about 80% occurring only once. This TCR was recovered from a female donor in good health and CMV-seronegative. What was sequenced was PBMCs. This sequence joins TRBV7-2 and TRBJ2-5; 10 positions match TRBD2. The end of the DNA fits TRBJ2-7 better, so the J call may be wrong. In DNA form, the CDR3 reads TGTGCCAGCAGCCCAACGCGCGCCAGCGGGAGGGCGTACGAGCAGTACTTC. It specifies CASSPTRASGRAYEQYF.